The 31 T cell receptor beta chains below come from one sample, sequenced in a study of blood T cell repertoires in COVID-19 (TCRdb year 2020). Library preparation used the immunoSEQ multiplex PCR assay. Imported from immuneACCESS, the table was reduced by TCRdb to in-frame sequences with V and J called. These copies leave out some clones; in studies compared against another copy, an unresolved V gene accounts for under half, and the cause of the remainder is not known. The sample contains under 250,000 clones, approximately 92% of them found a single time. The ten largest clones capture under 4% of the sample. Sequences were obtained from PBMCs or T cells enriched from blood (not recorded which). The receptors were sampled from a woman aged 18-35 years in a cohort exposed to, infected with or recovered from COVID-19 (not recorded which).

The chain links TRBV2 to TRBJ1-2; D not certain. The CDR3 is 11 amino acids. V lost 8 bases, J lost 8 bases, and 12 bases lay in between. CDR1 SNHLY and CDR2 FYNNEI come from the germline V gene. The CDR3 nucleotides are TGTGCCAGCGAGGGTTTTAAGGGCTACACCTTC. It is translated as CASEGFKGYTF.

The rearrangement joins TRBV27 to TRBJ1-1, with no clear D. The CDR3 runs 13 residues. The germline V gene encodes CDR1 MNHEY and CDR2 SMNVEV (reference sequence). Trimming removed 2 bases at V and 4 bases at J, with 8 bases between. CDR3: CASSLGRLTEAFF. Written as DNA, the CDR3 is TGTGCCAGCAGTTTAGGCAGGCTCACTGAAGCTTTCTTT.

The V gene is TRBV5-1, the J gene TRBJ1-1; TRBD1 aligns across 7 bases. The J segment lost 3 bases and the V segment lost 2 bases, leaving 7 bases of the junction unmatched. Per the germline V gene, CDR1 is SGHRS and CDR2 is YFSETQ. This CDR3 has 15 residues. The CDR3 region is CASSFRVQGDTEAFF. The DNA for the CDR3 is TGCGCCAGCAGCTTTAGGGTCCAGGGGGACACTGAAGCTTTCTTT.

This chain links TRBV5-4 with TRBJ2-7; TRBD2 might be the D (6 bases). Germline V gives CDR1 SGHNT, CDR2 YYREEE (reference sequence). The V and J ends lost 2 bases and 1 base respectively, with 10 bases between them. This CDR3 comprises 14 residues. This CDR3 is CASSLSGSSYEQYF. Written as DNA, the CDR3 is TGTGCCAGCAGCTTAAGCGGGTCTTCCTACGAGCAGTACTTC.

This rearrangement joins TRBV5-1 to TRBJ1-3, with 8 bases aligning to TRBD1. The germline gives CDR1 SGHRS, CDR2 YFSETQ. With V trimmed by 3 bases and J by 1 base, 15 bases remained unmatched. The CDR3 sequence is 19 residues long. CDR3 coding DNA: TGCGCCAGCAGCTCGTTTATCCCCGGGACAGGCCGGTCTGGAAACACCATATATTTT. Encoded protein: CASSSFIPGTGRSGNTIYF.

The J gene is TRBJ1-4, the V gene TRBV30; no reliable D call. In germline, CDR1 is GTSNPN, CDR2 SVGIG (reference sequence). Trimming took off 2 bases at V and 2 bases at J, with 18 bases between the two ends. The CDR3 has 17 residues. CDR3 residues: CAWSPLEAYGTNEKLFF. The DNA of the CDR3 is TGTGCCTGGAGTCCTCTGGAGGCCTACGGGACTAATGAAAAACTGTTTTTT.

The V call is TRBV27, the J call TRBJ2-3; tentative D call: TRBD2 (5 bases). The CDR3 has 14 residues. V lost 8 bases to trimming and J lost 1 base, with 13 bases between them. CDR1 is MNHEY, CDR2 SMNVEV, per germline (reference sequence). CDR3 DNA: TGTGCCAGCCGGCGTATGCGGGGCACAGATACGCAGTATTTT. This translates into CASRRMRGTDTQYF.

The chain couples TRBV18 to TRBJ1-4; 7 bases map to TRBD1. V was pared by 3 bases and J by 5 bases, with 6 bases of the junction left unmatched. Germline loops: CDR1 KGHSH, CDR2 LQKENI. The CDR3 loop spans 15 amino acids. The CDR3: CASSPTGQYNEKLFF. The DNA of the CDR3 is TGTGCCAGCTCACCTACGGGACAGTACAATGAAAAACTGTTTTTT.

The chain couples TRBV5-1 to TRBJ2-3; maybe TRBD2 (6 bases). Germline V gene sequence: CDR1 SGHRS, CDR2 YFSETQ. The CDR3 sequence is 15 residues long. V lost 2 bases and J lost 2, with 12 bases in between. Here the CDR3 reads CASSFSGFDTDTQYF. The CDR3 DNA sequence: TGCGCCAGCAGCTTTAGCGGCTTCGACACAGATACGCAGTATTTT.

The V call is TRBV2, the J call TRBJ1-4, with D unclear. The germline V and J ends were trimmed by 6 bases and 4 bases, with 12 bases remaining between them. Germline V gene data show CDR1 as SNHLY and CDR2 as FYNNEI. CDR3 length equals 14 residues. The CDR3 region has the DNA TGTGCCAGCAGAGTCTTACTCGGTAATGAAAAACTGTTTTTT. Translating gives CASRVLLGNEKLFF.

The chain recombines TRBV5-6 with TRBJ2-7, with 12 bases aligning to TRBD2. Germline values: CDR1 SGHDT, CDR2 YYEEEE. Trimming took 1 base from V and 5 from J; bases not matched to a gene: 7. The CDR3 totals 16 residues. Here the CDR3 DNA reads TGTGCCAGCAGCTTGTCTAGCGGGGGGGCCGGGGACGAGCAGTACTTC. Translated, it gives CASSLSSGGAGDEQYF. The full variable domain, with the rest looked up from reference TRBV5-6 and TRBJ2-7, is DAGVTQSPTHLIKTRGQQVTLRCSPKSGHDTVSWYQQALGQGPQFIFQYYEEEERQRGNFPDRFSGHQFPNYSSELNVNALLLGDSALYLCASSLSSGGAGDEQYFGPGTRLTVT.

This chain's CDR3 is CASSLVDGLFQETQYF. In nucleotides, the CDR3 is TGTGCCAGCAGCTTGGTAGATGGGCTGTTCCAAGAGACCCAGTACTTC. The rearrangement joins TRBV5-4 to TRBJ2-5; D call uncertain. Trimming stripped 0 bases from V and 1 base from J, with 13 bases between. The CDR3 runs 16 residues. Germline assignment: CDR1 SGHNT and CDR2 YYREEE (reference sequence).

With respect to this clone: One junction end does not reproduce the germline sequence, and a read error may be involved. The chain carries TRBV24-1 and TRBJ1-5; 8 bases are a match to TRBD1. The CDR3 length is 13 residues. The germline CDR1 and CDR2 sequences are KGHDR and SFDVKD. The CDR3 sequence is CATSDAGQGRLNF. In DNA, the CDR3 is TGTGCCACCAGTGATGCCGGACAGGGACGATTAAATTTT.

The chain uses TRBV5-8 and TRBJ1-2, with 8 bases identical to TRBD1. The germline V gene has CDR1 SGHTS and CDR2 YDEGEE. The CDR3 totals 17 residues. The J segment lost 2 bases and the V segment lost 5 bases, leaving 14 bases of the junction unmatched. CDR3 residues: CASRKRSLGTGNYGYTF. The CDR3 DNA reads TGTGCCAGCAGGAAAAGAAGCCTCGGGACAGGAAACTATGGCTACACCTTC. Variable domain in full (rest from reference TRBV5-8 and TRBJ1-2): EAGVTQSPTHLIKTRGQQATLRCSPISGHTSVYWYQQALGLGLQFLLWYDEGEERNRGNFPPRFSGRQFPNYSSELNVNALELEDSALYLCASRKRSLGTGNYGYTFGSGTRLTVV.

This clone was counted once. V is TRBV2 and J is TRBJ2-1, with TRBD2 identical over 11 bases. The length of the CDR3 is 15 residues. Trimming took 3 bases from V and 10 from J; bases not matched to a gene: 8. Per the germline V gene, CDR1 is SNHLY and CDR2 is FYNNEI. The CDR3: CASSELAGGLGEQFF. In DNA, the CDR3 is TGTGCCAGCAGTGAGTTAGCGGGGGGGCTAGGCGAGCAGTTCTTC.

This chain connects TRBV10-1 to TRBJ1-6; D gene unclear. The CDR3 spans 14 residues. The V end was cut by 5 bases, the J end by 0 bases, with 5 bases between. The germline CDR1 and CDR2 sequences are WNHNN and SYGVQD (reference sequence). CDR3: CASSLSSYNSPLHF. Written as DNA, the CDR3 is TGCGCCAGCAGTCTGAGCTCCTATAATTCACCCCTCCACTTT.

The genes are TRBV10-3 and TRBJ1-1, with D uncertain. Germline CDR1 reads ENHRY; CDR2 reads SYGVKD. This CDR3 has 16 residues. Trimming pared 4 bases from V and 3 bases from J, leaving 18 bases between. CDR3 protein: CAISGRPPPEDTEAFF. In DNA, the CDR3 is TGTGCCATCAGTGGGAGGCCCCCCCCCGAGGACACTGAAGCTTTCTTT.

The rearrangement joins TRBV7-8 to TRBJ1-4; D perhaps matches TRBD1 (6 bases). Germline assignment: CDR1 SGHVS and CDR2 FQNEAQ. Deletions cut 1 base from V and 0 bases from J, with 15 bases between. The CDR3 length is 18 residues. The CDR3 bases are TGTGCCAGCAGCTTAGGGTCAGACAGGATCGCAACTAATGAAAAACTGTTTTTT. Amino acid sequence: CASSLGSDRIATNEKLFF.

In this sample, this clone turned up a few times. This sequence joins TRBV27 and TRBJ1-2, with no clear D. The CDR3 consists of 12 residues. Trimming took 11 bases from V and 6 from J, leaving 16 bases between them. The germline V gene has CDR1 MNHEY and CDR2 SMNVEV (reference sequence). CDR3 bases: TGTGCCCCAAGAGAGGGAGACCATGGCTACACCTTC. Translated, it gives CAPREGDHGYTF.

This sequence joins TRBV13 and TRBJ2-5; TRBD2 matches 10 bases. V dropped 0 bases and J dropped 5; count of bases not matched to a gene: 9. This CDR3 spans 17 amino acids. CDR1 and CDR2 from the germline V gene are PRHDT and FYEKMQ (reference sequence). This chain's CDR3 is CASSLGPAGGIRETQYF. The CDR3 DNA reads TGTGCCAGCAGCTTAGGACCAGCGGGGGGGATTCGGGAGACCCAGTACTTC.

This chain links TRBV7-3 with TRBJ1-6, with 7 bases identical to TRBD1. The J segment lost 7 bases and the V segment lost 5 bases, leaving 5 bases of the junction unmatched. The CDR3 extends over 14 amino acids. Germline CDR1 and CDR2: SGHTA and FQGTGA. CDR3 region: CASSRGTVNSPLHF. Here the CDR3 DNA reads TGTGCCAGCAGCCGGGGGACAGTCAATTCACCCCTCCACTTT.

J is TRBJ1-1 and V is TRBV18, with D possibly TRBD1 on 5 matching bases. Trimming left V 1 base short and J 6 bases short, with 6 bases between. The CDR3 runs 12 residues. CDR1 is KGHSH, CDR2 LQKENI, per germline. The CDR3 region is CASSPRGAEAFF. The DNA for the CDR3 is TGTGCCAGCTCACCACGGGGGGCTGAAGCTTTCTTT.

This clone has a single count. V and J are TRBV9 and TRBJ1-1, with a tentative D call TRBD1 (6 bases). This CDR3 spans 14 amino acids. Germline CDR1 SGDLS, CDR2 YYNGEE. V lost 3 bases to trimming and J lost 1 base, with 10 bases between them. For the CDR3, the DNA is TGTGCCAGCAGCGACTTGACAGGGAACACTGAAGCTTTCTTT. Its protein product is CASSDLTGNTEAFF.

The chain employs TRBV7-2 and TRBJ2-7, with D maybe TRBD2 (5 bases). The CDR3 contains 14 residues. From germline, CDR1 is SGHTA and CDR2 FQGNSA. V dropped 0 bases and J dropped 0 bases, with 6 bases sitting between them. The CDR3 DNA sequence: TGTGCCAGCAGCTTAGCTAGCGCCTCCTACGAGCAGTACTTC. The encoded protein is CASSLASASYEQYF.

This clone was detected once. V is TRBV29-1 and J is TRBJ1-1, with D possibly matching TRBD1 (5 bases). Looked up from germline, CDR1 is SQVTM and CDR2 is ANQGSEA. The V and J ends lost 3 bases and 4 bases respectively, with 9 bases between them. This CDR3 comprises 12 residues. CDR3 sequence (DNA): TGCAGCGTTGACGGCAGGGCCACTGAAGCTTTCTTT. This sequence encodes CSVDGRATEAFF.

This chain links TRBV7-3 with TRBJ2-1; 7 nucleotides agree with TRBD2. Germline CDR1 is SGHTA and CDR2 is FQGTGA. V gave up 4 bases and J gave up 4 bases; unmatched junction bases: 13. The CDR3 loop spans 17 amino acids. The CDR3 coding sequence is TGTGCCAGCAGCTCCAGCGGACTAGACCGAGGGTACAATGAGCAGTTCTTC. Encoded protein: CASSSSGLDRGYNEQFF.

The genes are TRBV28 and TRBJ1-5; 7 nucleotides match TRBD1. This CDR3 is 15 amino acids long. J gave up 1 base and V 4 bases, and 4 bases lay outside the gene matches. Per germline, CDR1 MDHEN and CDR2 SYDVKM. For the CDR3, the DNA is TGTGCCAGCAGTTCGGGACAGCGGAGCAATCAGCCCCAGCATTTT. Translated: CASSSGQRSNQPQHF.

The chain joins TRBV5-4 to TRBJ2-5; 8 nucleotides match TRBD2. This CDR3 comprises 15 residues. Germline lookup yields CDR1 SGHNT and CDR2 YYREEE (reference sequence). V lost 3 bases and J lost 2; bases outside the gene matches: 6. The CDR3: CASSSGGSPQETQYF. CDR3 coding DNA: TGTGCCAGCAGCTCGGGGGGGAGCCCGCAAGAGACCCAGTACTTC. Full variable domain (rest looked up from reference TRBV5-4 and TRBJ2-5): ETGVTQSPTHLIKTRGQQVTLRCSSQSGHNTVSWYQQALGQGPQFIFQYYREEENGRGNFPPRFSGLQFPNYSSELNVNALELDDSALYLCASSSGGSPQETQYFGPGTRLLVL.

This chain joins TRBV5-8 and TRBJ1-5; D gene ambiguous. CDR1 is SGHTS, CDR2 YDEGEE, per germline. V was shortened by 4 bases and J by 8 bases, with 16 bases between the two germline ends. CDR3 length: 14 residues. The CDR3 sequence: CASSIPGIQEPQHF. The CDR3, as DNA: TGTGCCAGCAGCATTCCGGGGATTCAGGAGCCCCAGCATTTT.

This chain joins TRBV19 and TRBJ1-1; D remains ambiguous. V lost 3 bases and J 4 bases, leaving 12 bases between the germline ends. Per germline, CDR1 LNHDA and CDR2 SQIVND (reference sequence). The CDR3 runs to 14 residues. The CDR3 DNA sequence: TGTGCCAGTAGTATGGTGGGGAGTGCCACTGAAGCTTTCTTT. Its translation: CASSMVGSATEAFF.

The rearrangement links TRBV2 to TRBJ2-7; no definite D call. This CDR3 has 13 residues. Trimming left V 4 bases short and J 2 bases short, with 9 bases between. The germline V gene encodes CDR1 SNHLY and CDR2 FYNNEI. Here the CDR3 DNA reads TGTGCCAGCAGTGTTTACAGAGCCTACGAGCAGTACTTC. It translates to CASSVYRAYEQYF.